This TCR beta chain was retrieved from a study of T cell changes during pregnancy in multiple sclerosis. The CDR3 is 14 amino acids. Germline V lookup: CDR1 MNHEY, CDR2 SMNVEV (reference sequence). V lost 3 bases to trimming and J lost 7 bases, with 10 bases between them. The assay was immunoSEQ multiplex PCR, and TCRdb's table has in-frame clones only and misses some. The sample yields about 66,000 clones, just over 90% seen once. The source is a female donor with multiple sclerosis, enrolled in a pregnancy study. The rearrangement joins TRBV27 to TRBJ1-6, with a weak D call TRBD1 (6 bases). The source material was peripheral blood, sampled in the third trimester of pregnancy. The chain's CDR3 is CASSFPGANSPLHF. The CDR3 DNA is TGTGCCAGCAGTTTTCCAGGGGCCAATTCACCCCTCCACTTT.